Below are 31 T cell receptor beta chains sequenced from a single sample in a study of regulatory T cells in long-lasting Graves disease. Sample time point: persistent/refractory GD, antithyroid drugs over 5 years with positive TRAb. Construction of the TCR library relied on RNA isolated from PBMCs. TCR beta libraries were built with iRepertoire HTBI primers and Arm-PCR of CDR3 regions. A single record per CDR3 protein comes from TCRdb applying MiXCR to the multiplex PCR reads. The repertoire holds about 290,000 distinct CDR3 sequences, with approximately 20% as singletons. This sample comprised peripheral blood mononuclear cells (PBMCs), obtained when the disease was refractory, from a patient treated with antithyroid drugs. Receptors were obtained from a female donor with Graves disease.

The CDR3: CASSIESSGNTGELFF. The CDR3 region has the DNA TGTGCCAGCAGCATCGAAAGTAGCGGTAACACCGGGGAGCTGTTTTTT. The rearrangement joins TRBV11-2 to TRBJ2-2; D might be TRBD2 (6 bases). The V gene lost 5 bases and the J gene lost 2 bases, with 15 bases spanning the gap. The CDR3 is 16 amino acids. Germline V CDR1 and CDR2: SGHAT, FQNNGV.

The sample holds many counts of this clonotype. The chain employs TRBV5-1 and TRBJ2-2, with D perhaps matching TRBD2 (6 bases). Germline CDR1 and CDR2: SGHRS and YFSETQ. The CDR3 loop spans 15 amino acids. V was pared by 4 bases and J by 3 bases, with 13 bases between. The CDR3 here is CASSIGTQYTGELFF. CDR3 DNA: TGCGCCAGCAGCATCGGGACTCAATACACCGGGGAGCTGTTTTTT.

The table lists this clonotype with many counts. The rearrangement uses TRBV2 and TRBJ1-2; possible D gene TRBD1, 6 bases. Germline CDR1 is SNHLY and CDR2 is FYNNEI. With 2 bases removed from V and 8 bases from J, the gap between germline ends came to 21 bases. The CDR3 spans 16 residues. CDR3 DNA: TGTGCCAGCAGTGAAACGCTCCCGGGGGCAAAGGGGGGCTACACCTTC. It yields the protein CASSETLPGAKGGYTF.

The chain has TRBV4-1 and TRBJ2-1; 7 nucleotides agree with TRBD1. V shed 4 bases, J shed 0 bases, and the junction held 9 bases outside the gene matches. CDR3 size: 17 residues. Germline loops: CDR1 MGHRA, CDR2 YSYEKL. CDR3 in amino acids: CASSPRTTGSSYNEQFF. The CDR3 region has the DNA TGCGCCAGCAGCCCTCGAACGACAGGGAGCTCCTACAATGAGCAGTTCTTC.

For the CDR3, the DNA is TGTGCCAGCAGCATGACAGGGATAGGCGGGGAGCTGTTTTTT. It translates to CASSMTGIGGELFF. This sequence joins TRBV9 and TRBJ2-2; 7 bases fit TRBD1. The CDR3 sequence is 14 residues long. V trimming: 4 bases; J trimming: 7 bases; junction bases outside the gene matches: 7. Germline lookup yields CDR1 SGDLS and CDR2 YYNGEE.

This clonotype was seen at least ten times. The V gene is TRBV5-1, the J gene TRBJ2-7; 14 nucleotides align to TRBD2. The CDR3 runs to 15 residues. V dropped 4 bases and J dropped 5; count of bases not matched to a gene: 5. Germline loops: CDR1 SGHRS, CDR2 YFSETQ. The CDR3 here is CASSLGLAGEDEQYF. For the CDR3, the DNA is TGCGCCAGCAGCCTGGGACTAGCGGGAGAAGACGAGCAGTACTTC.

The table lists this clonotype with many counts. The CDR3 coding sequence is TGTGCCAGCAGCTTAATTCTGGGCGCCTACGAGCAGTACTTC. It is translated as CASSLILGAYEQYF. This chain links TRBV11-2 with TRBJ2-7, with unresolved D. The CDR3 sequence is 14 residues long. Trimming took off 2 bases at V and 2 bases at J, with 10 bases between the two ends. Germline assignment: CDR1 SGHAT and CDR2 FQNNGV.

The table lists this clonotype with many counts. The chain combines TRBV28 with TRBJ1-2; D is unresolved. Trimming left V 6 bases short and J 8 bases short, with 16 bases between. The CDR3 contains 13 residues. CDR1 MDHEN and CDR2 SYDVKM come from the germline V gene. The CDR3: CASSPPNFGGYTF. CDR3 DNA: TGTGCCAGCAGCCCCCCGAATTTCGGGGGCTACACCTTC.

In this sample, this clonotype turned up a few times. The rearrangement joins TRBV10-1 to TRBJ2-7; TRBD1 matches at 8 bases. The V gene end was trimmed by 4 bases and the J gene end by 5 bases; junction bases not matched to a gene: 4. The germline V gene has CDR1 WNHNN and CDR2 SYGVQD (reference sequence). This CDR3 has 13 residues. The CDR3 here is CASSADRGHEQYF. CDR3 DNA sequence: TGCGCCAGCAGTGCCGACAGGGGCCACGAGCAGTACTTC.

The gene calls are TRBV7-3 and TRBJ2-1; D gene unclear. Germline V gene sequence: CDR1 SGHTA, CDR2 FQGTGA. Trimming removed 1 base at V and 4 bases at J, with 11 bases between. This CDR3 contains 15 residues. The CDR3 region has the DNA TGTGCCAGCAGCTTAAGCTTGACTTCTTACAATGAGCAGTTCTTC. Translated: CASSLSLTSYNEQFF.

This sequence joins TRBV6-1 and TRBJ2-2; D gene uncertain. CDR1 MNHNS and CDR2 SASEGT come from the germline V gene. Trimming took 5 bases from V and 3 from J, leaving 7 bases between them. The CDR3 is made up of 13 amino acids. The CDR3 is CASSPDYTGELFF. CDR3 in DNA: TGTGCCAGCAGTCCAGACTACACCGGGGAGCTGTTTTTT.

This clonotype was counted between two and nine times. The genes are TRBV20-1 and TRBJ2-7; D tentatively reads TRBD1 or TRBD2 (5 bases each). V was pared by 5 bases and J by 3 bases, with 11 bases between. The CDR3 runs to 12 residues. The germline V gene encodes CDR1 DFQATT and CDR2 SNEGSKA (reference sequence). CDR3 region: CSAGDDGYEQYF. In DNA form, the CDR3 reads TGCAGTGCTGGGGACGATGGCTACGAGCAGTACTTC.

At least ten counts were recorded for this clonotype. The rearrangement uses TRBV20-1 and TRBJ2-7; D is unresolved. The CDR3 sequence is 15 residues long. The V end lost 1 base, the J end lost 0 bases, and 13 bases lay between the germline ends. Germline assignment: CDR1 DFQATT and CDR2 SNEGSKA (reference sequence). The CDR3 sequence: CSARVGGLNSYEQYF. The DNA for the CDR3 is TGCAGTGCTAGAGTCGGCGGTCTAAACTCCTACGAGCAGTACTTC.

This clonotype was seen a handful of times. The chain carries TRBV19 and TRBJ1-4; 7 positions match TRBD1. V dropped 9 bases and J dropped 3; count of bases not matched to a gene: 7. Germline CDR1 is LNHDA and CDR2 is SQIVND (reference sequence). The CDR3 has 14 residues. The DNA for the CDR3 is TGTGCCAGCGGAAGGGGACAGTCTAATGAAAAACTGTTTTTT. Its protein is CASGRGQSNEKLFF.

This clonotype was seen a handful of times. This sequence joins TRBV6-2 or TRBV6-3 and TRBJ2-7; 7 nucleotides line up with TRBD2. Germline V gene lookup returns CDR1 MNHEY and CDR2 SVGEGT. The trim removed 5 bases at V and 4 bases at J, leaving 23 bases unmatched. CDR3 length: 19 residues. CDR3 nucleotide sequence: TGTGCCAGCAGTCCAAACCCCAAACGAAGGGACTACCGCCTTTACGAGCAGTACTTC. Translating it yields CASSPNPKRRDYRLYEQYF.

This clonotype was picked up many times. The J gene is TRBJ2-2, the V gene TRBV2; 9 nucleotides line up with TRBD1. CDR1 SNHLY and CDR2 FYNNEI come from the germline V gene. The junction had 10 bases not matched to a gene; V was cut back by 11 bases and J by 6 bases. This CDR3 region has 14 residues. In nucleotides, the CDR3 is TGTGCCTCCACGGGGACAGGGTCTCCCGGGGAGCTGTTTTTT. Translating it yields CASTGTGSPGELFF.

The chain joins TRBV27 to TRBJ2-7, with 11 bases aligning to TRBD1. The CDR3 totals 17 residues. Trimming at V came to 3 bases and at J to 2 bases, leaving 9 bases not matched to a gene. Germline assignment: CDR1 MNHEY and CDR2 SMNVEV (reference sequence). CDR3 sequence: CASSLLAPGQGAYEQYF. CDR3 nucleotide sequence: TGTGCCAGCAGTTTGCTCGCCCCGGGACAGGGGGCCTACGAGCAGTACTTC.

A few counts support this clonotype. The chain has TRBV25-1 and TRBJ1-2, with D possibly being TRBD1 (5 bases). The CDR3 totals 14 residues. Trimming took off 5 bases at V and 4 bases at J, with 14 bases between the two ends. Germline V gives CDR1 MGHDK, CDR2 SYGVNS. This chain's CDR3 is CASSQTDSPYGYTF. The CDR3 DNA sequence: TGTGCCAGCAGTCAAACCGACAGCCCCTATGGCTACACCTTC.

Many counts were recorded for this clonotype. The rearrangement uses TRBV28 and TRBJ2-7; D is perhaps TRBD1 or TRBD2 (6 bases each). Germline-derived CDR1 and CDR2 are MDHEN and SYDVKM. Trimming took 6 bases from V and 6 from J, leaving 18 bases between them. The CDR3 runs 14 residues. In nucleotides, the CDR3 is TGTGCCAGCAGCTCCGGGACCCGGGGGCGCGAGCAGTACTTC. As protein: CASSSGTRGREQYF.

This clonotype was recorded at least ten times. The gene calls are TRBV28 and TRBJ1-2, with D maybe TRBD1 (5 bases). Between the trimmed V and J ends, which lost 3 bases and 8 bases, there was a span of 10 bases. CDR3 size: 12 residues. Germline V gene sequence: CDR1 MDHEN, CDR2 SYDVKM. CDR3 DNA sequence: TGTGCCAGCAGTTTCCAGGGTTACGGCTACACCTTC. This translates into CASSFQGYGYTF.

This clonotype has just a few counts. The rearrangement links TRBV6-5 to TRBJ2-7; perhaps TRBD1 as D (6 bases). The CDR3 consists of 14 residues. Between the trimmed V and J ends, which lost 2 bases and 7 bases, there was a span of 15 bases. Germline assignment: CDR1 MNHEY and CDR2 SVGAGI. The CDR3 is CASSYTGTSLEQYF. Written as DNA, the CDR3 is TGTGCCAGCAGTTACACCGGGACATCACTAGAGCAGTACTTC.

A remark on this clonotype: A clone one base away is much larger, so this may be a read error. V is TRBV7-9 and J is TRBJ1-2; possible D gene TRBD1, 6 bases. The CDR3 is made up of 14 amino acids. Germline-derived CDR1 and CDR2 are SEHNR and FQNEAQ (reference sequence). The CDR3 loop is CASTPPGTNYGHTF. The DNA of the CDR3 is TGTGCCAGCACCCCGCCCGGGACAAATTATGGCCACACCTTC.

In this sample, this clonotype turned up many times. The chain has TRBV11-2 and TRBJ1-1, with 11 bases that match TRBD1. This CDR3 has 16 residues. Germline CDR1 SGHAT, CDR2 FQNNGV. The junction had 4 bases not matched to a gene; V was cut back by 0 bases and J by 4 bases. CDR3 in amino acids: CASSLDRGQGGTEAFF. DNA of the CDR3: TGTGCCAGCAGCTTAGATCGGGGACAGGGGGGCACTGAAGCTTTCTTT. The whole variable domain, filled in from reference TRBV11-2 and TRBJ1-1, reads EAGVAQSPRYKIIEKRQSVAFWCNPISGHATLYWYQQILGQGPKLLIQFQNNGVVDDSQLPKDRFSAERLKGVDSTLKIQPAKLEDSAVYLCASSLDRGQGGTEAFFGQGTRLTVV.

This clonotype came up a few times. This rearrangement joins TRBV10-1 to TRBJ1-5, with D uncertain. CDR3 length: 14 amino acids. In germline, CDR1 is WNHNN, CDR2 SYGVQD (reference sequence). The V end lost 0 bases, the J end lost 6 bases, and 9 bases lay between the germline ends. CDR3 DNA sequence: TGCGCCAGCAGTGAGTCTGGAGATGCTCAGCCCCAGCATTTT. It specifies CASSESGDAQPQHF.

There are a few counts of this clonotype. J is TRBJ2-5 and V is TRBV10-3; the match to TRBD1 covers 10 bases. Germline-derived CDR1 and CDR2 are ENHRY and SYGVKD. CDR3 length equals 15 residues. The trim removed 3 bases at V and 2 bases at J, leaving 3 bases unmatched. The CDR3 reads CAISDRTGGQETQYF. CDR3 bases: TGTGCCATCAGTGACAGGACAGGGGGACAAGAGACCCAGTACTTC.

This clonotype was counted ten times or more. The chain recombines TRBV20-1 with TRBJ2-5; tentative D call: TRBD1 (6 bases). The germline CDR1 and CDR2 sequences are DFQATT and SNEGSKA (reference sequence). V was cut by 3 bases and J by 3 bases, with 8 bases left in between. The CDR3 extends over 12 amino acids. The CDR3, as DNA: TGCAGTGCTAGCTCAGGGGAAGAGACCCAGTACTTC. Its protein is CSASSGEETQYF.

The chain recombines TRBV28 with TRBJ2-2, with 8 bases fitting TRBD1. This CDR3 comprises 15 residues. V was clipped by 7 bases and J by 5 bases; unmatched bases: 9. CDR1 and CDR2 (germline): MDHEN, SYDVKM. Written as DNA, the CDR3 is TGTGCCAGCATCTTGACAGGGGAAGTGACCGGGGAGCTGTTTTTT. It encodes CASILTGEVTGELFF.

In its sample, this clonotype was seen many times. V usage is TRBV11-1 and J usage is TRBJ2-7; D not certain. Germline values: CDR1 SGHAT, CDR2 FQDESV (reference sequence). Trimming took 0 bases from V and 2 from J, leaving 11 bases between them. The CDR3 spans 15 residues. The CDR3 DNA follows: TGTGCCAGCAGCTTAGCCGGGTTACCGACCTACGAGCAGTACTTC. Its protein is CASSLAGLPTYEQYF.

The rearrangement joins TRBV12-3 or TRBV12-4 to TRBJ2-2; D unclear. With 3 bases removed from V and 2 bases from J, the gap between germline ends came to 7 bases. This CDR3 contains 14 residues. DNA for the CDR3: TGTGCCAGCAGTTTCCAGGAAAACACCGGGGAGCTGTTTTTT. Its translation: CASSFQENTGELFF.

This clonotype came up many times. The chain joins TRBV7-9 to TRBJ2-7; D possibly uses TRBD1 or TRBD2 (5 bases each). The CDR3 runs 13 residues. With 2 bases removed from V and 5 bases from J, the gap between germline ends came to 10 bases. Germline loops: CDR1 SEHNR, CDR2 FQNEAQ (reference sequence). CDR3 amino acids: CASSLQGDHEQYF. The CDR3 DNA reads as TGTGCCAGCAGCTTACAGGGAGACCACGAGCAGTACTTC.

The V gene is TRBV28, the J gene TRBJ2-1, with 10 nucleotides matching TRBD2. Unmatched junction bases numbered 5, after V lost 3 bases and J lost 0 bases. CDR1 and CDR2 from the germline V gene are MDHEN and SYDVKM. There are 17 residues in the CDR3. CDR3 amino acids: CASSLPSGSPSYNEQFF. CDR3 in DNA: TGTGCCAGCAGTTTGCCTAGCGGGAGTCCCTCCTACAATGAGCAGTTCTTC. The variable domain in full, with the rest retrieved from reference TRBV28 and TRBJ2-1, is DVKVTQSSRYLVKRTGEKVFLECVQDMDHENMFWYRQDPGLGLRLIYFSYDVKMKEKGDIPEGYSVSREKKERFSLILESASTNQTSMYLCASSLPSGSPSYNEQFFGPGTRLTVL.